This TCR beta chain was identified during a study of T cells after yellow fever vaccination. Study-wide context: With SMART-Seq v4 Ultra Low Input, the fractions containing low cell numbers were prepared. Points from the study as a whole: Contaminating bulk clonotypes could be abundant in FACS-sorted repertoires. By day 5 rather than day 15, the secondary response had peaked, though it was weaker. Detected again after the booster were most primary-vaccination clones, at about 96% CD4 and approximately 85% CD8.

The length of the CDR3 is 14 residues. With 1 base removed from V and 6 bases from J, the gap between germline ends came to 10 bases. Looked up from germline, CDR1 is SNHLY and CDR2 is FYNNEI. In this sample, this clonotype turned up a few times. As yet, its antigen is unknown. TCRdb recomputed calls from the 5' RACE reads with MiXCR, one row per CDR3 protein. This table holds around 320,000 distinct CDR3 sequences, 3.5% to 4.5% found once. The sample consisted of PBMCs, taken 15 days after the yellow fever booster vaccination. The chain recombines TRBV2 with TRBJ1-5; D not certain. This receptor was taken from a man aged 18-30 years who received the YFV17D yellow fever vaccine. The CDR3 DNA is TGTGCCAGCAGTGAAGAATCAGGAGGTCAGCCCCAGCATTTT. As protein: CASSEESGGQPQHF.